The subject of this entry is one TCR beta chain. This specimen belongs to a study of blood T cell repertoires in COVID-19. Study context: The United States, Italy and Spain provided the acute and convalescent COVID-19 samples. Sample material is recorded as cDNA or gDNA derived from T cells, B-cell-depleted T cells, or PBMCs.

The repertoire was sequenced with immunoSEQ multiplex PCR; TCRdb's copy has only in-frame clones and lacks some. Here the sample spans about 98,000 clones, about 80% being singletons. There are 14 residues in the CDR3. Per the germline V gene, CDR1 is ENHRY and CDR2 is SYGVKD. The ends lost 8 bases at V and 2 bases at J; junction bases unmatched: 2. The rearrangement joins TRBV10-3 to TRBJ2-3, with TRBD2 matching over 12 bases. This receptor was obtained from a man aged 60 to 69 with acute or convalescent COVID-19. The sequencing input was peripheral blood. CDR3 sequence: CAIRTSGNTDTQYF. The CDR3 nucleotides are TGTGCCATCCGGACTAGCGGGAACACAGATACGCAGTATTTT.